Sequencing of this T cell receptor beta chain was carried out in a study of blood T cell repertoires in COVID-19. As originally analysed: Amplification with reference gene primers provided the estimates of nucleated cell counts. Profiled with immunoSEQ multiplex PCR; TCRdb holds only in-frame clones, not every one. That table supplies the V and J calls and clone size; D and trimming were determined from the DNA. The table has about 98,000 clones, 82% seen once; the top ten hold around 9.9%. This clonotype originated in a man between 65 and 79 years old with active or convalescent COVID-19. What was sequenced was peripheral blood.

The CDR3 sequence: CASSLEGGAGQPQHF. The CDR3 bases are TGTGCCAGCAGCTTGGAAGGGGGCGCGGGACAGCCCCAGCATTTT. This chain links TRBV7-9 with TRBJ1-5, with TRBD1 matching over 7 bases. CDR3 length equals 15 residues. Losses at the gene ends were 3 bases for V and 7 bases for J; bases not matched to a gene: 9. Germline loops: CDR1 SEHNR, CDR2 FQNEAQ (reference sequence). The full variable domain, in which reference TRBV7-9 and TRBJ1-5 provide the parts outside the CDR3, is DTGVSQNPRHKITKRGQNVTFRCDPISEHNRLYWYRQTLGQGPEFLTYFQNEAQLEKSRLLSDRFSAERPKGSFSTLEIQRTEQGDSAMYLCASSLEGGAGQPQHFGDGTRLSIL.